The 22 T cell receptor beta chains listed next were all sequenced from one sample in a study of blood T cells in healthy people across ages. Together with a sample-barcoded 5' primer, a J-beta primer mix was included in a second PCR lasting about 7 to 12 cycles. One entry per CDR3 protein, called by TCRdb with MiXCR from the 5' RACE reads. This table holds roughly 640,000 distinct CDR3 sequences, under 30% found once. Sequencing was performed on blood. These receptors were obtained from a woman over 75 in good health.

Concerning this clonotype itself: An end of the junction differs from the germline gene, which may be a read error. This sequence joins TRBV7-2 and TRBJ1-1; the D gene is possibly TRBD1 (6 bases). Germline V gene sequence: CDR1 SGHTA, CDR2 FQGNSA. This CDR3 has 14 amino acids. The CDR3 DNA follows: TGTGCCAGCAGCTTACTAGGGGGACGGACTGAGGCTTTCTTT. It specifies CASSLLGGRTEAFF.

The V gene is TRBV27, the J gene TRBJ1-1, with D possibly matching TRBD1 (6 bases). CDR1 MNHEY and CDR2 SMNVEV come from the germline V gene (reference sequence). V lost 6 bases and J lost 7, with 15 bases in between. The CDR3 runs to 13 residues. CDR3 region: CASRDSQGGEAFF. CDR3 in DNA: TGTGCCAGCAGGGACAGTCAGGGAGGTGAAGCTTTCTTT.

Many counts were recorded for this clonotype. The V gene is TRBV11-3, the J gene TRBJ2-1, with 12 bases lining up with TRBD2. From germline, CDR1 is SGHNT and CDR2 YENEEA. This CDR3 region has 19 residues. V shed 5 bases, J shed 7 bases, and the junction held 18 bases outside the gene matches. The CDR3: CASSPVGAPLAGGTNEQFF. The CDR3 nucleotides are TGTGCCAGCAGCCCGGTTGGGGCCCCTCTAGCGGGGGGGACTAATGAGCAGTTCTTC.

Comment on this clonotype: At one end, the junction sequence differs from germline, possibly due to a read error. The chain's CDR3 is CVSSLGGLIYEQYF. Here the CDR3 DNA reads TGTGTCAGCAGCTTGGGGGGACTAATTTACGAGCAGTACTTC. The chain links TRBV5-4 to TRBJ2-4; the match to TRBD2 covers 7 bases. The DNA end lines up better with TRBJ2-7; the J call may be wrong. Germline values: CDR1 SGHNT, CDR2 YYREEE (reference sequence). The length of the CDR3 is 14 residues.

Many counts were recorded for this clonotype. The chain uses TRBV5-1 and TRBJ2-5, with D perhaps TRBD2 (5 bases). Germline CDR1 is SGHRS and CDR2 is YFSETQ. This CDR3 is 14 amino acids long. Deletions cut 0 bases from V and 5 bases from J, with 11 bases between. DNA for the CDR3: TGCGCCAGCAGCTTGGAATACGGGATTGAGACCCAGTACTTC. Translating it yields CASSLEYGIETQYF.

This clonotype has a count of ten or more. The junction shows a germline mismatch at one end, possibly a read error. Here the CDR3 DNA reads TGTGCCAGCAGTTTAGGTCAGGGGAACGAGCAGTACTTC. Its translation: CASSLGQGNEQYF. The chain carries TRBV5-1 and TRBJ2-7; a weak D match, TRBD1 (6 bases). CDR1 and CDR2 from the germline V gene are SGHRS and YFSETQ. There are 13 residues in the CDR3.

Ten or more counts support this clonotype. The V call is TRBV20-1, the J call TRBJ1-5; D is ambiguous. The length of the CDR3 is 16 residues. CDR1 DFQATT and CDR2 SNEGSKA come from the germline V gene (reference sequence). Trimming cost V 4 bases and J 3 bases, with 19 bases left between them. CDR3 amino acids: CSANEIRNPSNQPQHF. For the CDR3, the DNA is TGCAGTGCTAACGAGATTCGAAACCCTTCCAATCAGCCCCAGCATTTT.

The sample holds many counts of this clonotype. The genes are TRBV5-1 and TRBJ2-7; 8 bases agree with TRBD1. The CDR3 consists of 14 residues. Unmatched junction bases numbered 9, after V lost 5 bases and J lost 5 bases. The germline gives CDR1 SGHRS, CDR2 YFSETQ. CDR3: CASRPGQGRHEQYF. The CDR3 coding sequence is TGCGCCAGCAGACCCGGACAGGGTAGACACGAGCAGTACTTC.

At least ten counts were recorded for this clonotype. The J gene is TRBJ2-5, the V gene TRBV20-1; D is undetermined. CDR1 is DFQATT, CDR2 SNEGSKA, per germline (reference sequence). CDR3 length equals 15 residues. Trimming took off 1 base at V and 2 bases at J, with 14 bases between the two ends. In nucleotides, the CDR3 is TGCAGTGCTAGAGCTGGGCCAGGTCGACAAGAGACCCAGTACTTC. It yields the protein CSARAGPGRQETQYF.

A word on this clonotype: Given a much more abundant clone one base away, this may be a read error. The rearrangement uses TRBV7-6 and TRBJ2-5; a possible D gene is TRBD2 (6 bases). Gene TRBJ2-7 matches the end of the DNA better, so the J call may be wrong. CDR1 is SGHVS, CDR2 FNYEAQ, per germline. This CDR3 has 14 residues. CDR3 region: CASSLVAGWGEQYF. CDR3 nucleotides: TGTGCCAGCAGCTTAGTCGCGGGATGGGGCGAGCAGTACTTC.

This clonotype was recorded a few times. This chain joins TRBV12-3 or TRBV12-4 and TRBJ1-3; no clear D. CDR3 length: 9 amino acids. The V gene lost 7 bases and the J gene lost 11 bases, with 6 bases spanning the gap. CDR3 coding DNA: TGTGCCAGCAATCCCCCCATATATTTT. It is translated as CASNPPIYF.

On this clonotype: This may arise from a read error, as a much more abundant clone is one base away. V usage is TRBV14 and J usage is TRBJ2-7; 10 bases map to TRBD1. The junction had 13 bases not matched to a gene; V was cut back by 4 bases and J by 7 bases. The CDR3 contains 16 residues. Per germline, CDR1 SGHDN and CDR2 FVKESK. The CDR3 DNA sequence: TGTGCCAGCAGCCCCCGGAGACAGGGGGCAAGTGGTGAGCAGTACTTC. Amino acid sequence: CASSPRRQGASGEQYF. Complete variable domain (other parts from reference TRBV14 and TRBJ2-7): EAGVTQFPSHSVIEKGQTVTLRCDPISGHDNLYWYRRVMGKEIKFLLHFVKESKQDESGMPNNRFLAERTGGTYSTLKVQPAELEDSGVYFCASSPRRQGASGEQYFGPGTRLTVT.

The chain links TRBV9 to TRBJ2-3; 9 bases are shared with TRBD1. Germline V gives CDR1 SGDLS, CDR2 YYNGEE. This CDR3 has 15 residues. The J segment lost 4 bases and the V segment lost 0 bases, leaving 3 bases of the junction unmatched. The CDR3 nucleotides read TGTGCCAGCAGCGTAGGGGACAGGGAAGCAGATACGCAGTATTTT. Translation: CASSVGDREADTQYF. Drawing the rest from reference TRBV9 and TRBJ2-3, the complete variable domain is DSGVTQTPKHLITATGQRVTLRCSPRSGDLSVYWYQQSLDQGLQFLIQYYNGEERAKGNILERFSAQQFPDLHSELNLSSLELGDSALYFCASSVGDREADTQYFGPGTRLTVL.

This clonotype was seen many times. V is TRBV20-1 and J is TRBJ1-4; 9 bases map to TRBD1. The germline V gene encodes CDR1 DFQATT and CDR2 SNEGSKA (reference sequence). The V segment lost 5 bases and the J segment 6 bases; nucleotides outside the gene matches: 4. CDR3 length equals 13 residues. Here the CDR3 reads CSAYTGGDEKLFF. CDR3 bases: TGCAGTGCTTATACAGGGGGCGATGAAAAACTGTTTTTT.

This clonotype showed up many times. V usage is TRBV10-3 and J usage is TRBJ2-3, with a tentative D call TRBD2 (6 bases). Looked up from germline, CDR1 is ENHRY and CDR2 is SYGVKD. This CDR3 is built from 13 residues. V dropped 4 bases and J dropped 1 base, with 6 bases sitting between them. The CDR3 DNA is TGTGCCATCAGTGTAGCGGGCACAGATACGCAGTATTTT. This translates into CAISVAGTDTQYF.

This clonotype was observed at least ten times. A much larger clone lies a single base off, so this may be a read error. The chain joins TRBV29-1 to TRBJ2-7, with no clear D. The CDR3 has 11 residues. CDR1 and CDR2 (germline): SQVTM, ANQGSEA. V lost 1 base to trimming and J lost 6 bases, with 7 bases between them. In nucleotides, the CDR3 is TGCAGCGTTGAAGGGTGTTCCGAGCAGTACTTC. Translation: CSVEGCSEQYF.

The sample holds a few counts of this clonotype. One base away lies a much larger clone, so this may be a sequencing read error. This chain links TRBV29-1 with TRBJ2-1; D gene unclear. From germline, CDR1 is SQVTM and CDR2 ANQGSEA. The CDR3 loop spans 11 amino acids. The CDR3 sequence is CSVPDVNEQLF. The CDR3 DNA reads as TGCAGCGTCCCAGACGTCAATGAGCAGCTCTTC.

The J gene is TRBJ1-4, the V gene TRBV20-1, with TRBD1 as a possible D gene (6 bases). The germline CDR1 and CDR2 sequences are DFQATT and SNEGSKA (reference sequence). V lost 0 bases and J lost 5, with 13 bases in between. This CDR3 comprises 15 residues. This chain's CDR3 is CSARDTGQSNEKLFF. CDR3 nucleotide sequence: TGCAGTGCTAGAGATACAGGGCAATCGAATGAAAAACTGTTTTTT.

This chain links TRBV12-3 or TRBV12-4 with TRBJ2-2; 15 nucleotides match TRBD2. The CDR3 is 17 residues long. V was pared by 3 bases and J by 2 bases, with 1 base of the junction left unmatched. The CDR3 nucleotides are TGTGCCAGCAGTTTGGGACTAGCGGGGGGAAACACCGGGGAGCTGTTTTTT. Translated: CASSLGLAGGNTGELFF.

Remarks on this clonotype: A single base separates this from a much larger clone, so it may be a read error. J is TRBJ2-1 and V is TRBV20-1; TRBD1 is a possible D gene (6 bases). Judging by the DNA end, TRBJ2-7 fits better; the J call may be wrong. CDR3 length: 11 amino acids. The germline V gene encodes CDR1 DFQATT and CDR2 SNEGSKA (reference sequence). CDR3 region: CSAITGNEQYF. DNA for the CDR3: TGCAGTGCAATCACAGGGAATGAGCAGTACTTC.

This clonotype was seen more than once but under ten times. The chain has TRBV6-1 and TRBJ1-1; tentatively, D is TRBD1 (6 bases). Germline CDR1 MNHNS, CDR2 SASEGT. Deletions cut 6 bases from V and 5 bases from J, with 25 bases between. CDR3 size: 17 residues. Here the CDR3 reads CASSQGAKTSRGTEAFF. CDR3 DNA: TGTGCCAGCAGCCAAGGGGCCAAAACATCCAGGGGAACTGAAGCTTTCTTT.

The gene calls are TRBV20-1 and TRBJ1-1, with TRBD1 identical over 7 bases. Germline trimming cut 3 bases from V and 7 bases from J; bases unmatched to any gene: 8. CDR1 and CDR2 from the germline V gene are DFQATT and SNEGSKA (reference sequence). The CDR3 totals 13 residues. The CDR3 loop reads CSASPDRDIEAFF. In DNA, the CDR3 is TGCAGTGCTAGCCCCGACAGGGATATTGAAGCTTTCTTT.